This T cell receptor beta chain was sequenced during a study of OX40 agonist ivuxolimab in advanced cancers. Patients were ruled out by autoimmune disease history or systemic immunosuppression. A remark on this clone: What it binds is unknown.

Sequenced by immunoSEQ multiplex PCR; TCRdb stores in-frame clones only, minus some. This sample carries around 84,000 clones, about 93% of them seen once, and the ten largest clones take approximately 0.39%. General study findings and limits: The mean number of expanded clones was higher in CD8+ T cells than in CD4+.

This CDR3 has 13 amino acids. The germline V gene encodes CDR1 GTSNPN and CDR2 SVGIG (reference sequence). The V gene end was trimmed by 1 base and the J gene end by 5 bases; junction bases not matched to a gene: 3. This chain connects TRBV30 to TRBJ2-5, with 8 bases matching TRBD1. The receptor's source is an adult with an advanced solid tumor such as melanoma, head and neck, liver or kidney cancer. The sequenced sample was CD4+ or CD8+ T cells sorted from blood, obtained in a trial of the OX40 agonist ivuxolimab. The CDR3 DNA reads TGTGCCTGGAGTGGACAGGGGTTGGAGACCCAGTACTTC. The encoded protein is CAWSGQGLETQYF.